This TCR beta chain was retrieved from a study of cytomegalovirus exposure and HLA in healthy donors. The CDR3 consists of 17 residues. The primer mix had 60 Vbeta and 13 Jbeta primers. Using immunoSEQ multiplex PCR, the repertoire was profiled, and TCRdb retains in-frame clones only, with some absent. Of around 130,000 clones listed, 75% to 85% are singletons. The receptor was isolated from a woman in her thirties or forties in good health and CMV-seronegative. The sequenced material came from PBMCs. The rearrangement uses TRBV21-1 and TRBJ1-4; whether TRBD1, the table's D call, matches the DNA was not checked. TRBV21-1 counts as a pseudogene. CDR3 DNA sequence: TGTGCCAGCAAAAATACGGCAGGGGGCCGCCGTCGGGAAAAACTGTTTTTT. It encodes CASKNTAGGRRREKLFF.